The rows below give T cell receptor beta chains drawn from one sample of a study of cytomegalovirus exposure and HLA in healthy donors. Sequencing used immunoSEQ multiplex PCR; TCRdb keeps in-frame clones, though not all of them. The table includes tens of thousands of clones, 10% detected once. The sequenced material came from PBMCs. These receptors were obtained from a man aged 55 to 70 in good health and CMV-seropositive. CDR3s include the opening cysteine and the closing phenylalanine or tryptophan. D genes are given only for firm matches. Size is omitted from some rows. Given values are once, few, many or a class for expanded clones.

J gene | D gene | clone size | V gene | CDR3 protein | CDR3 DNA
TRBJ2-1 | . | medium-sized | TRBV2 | CASSEAVSSYNEQFF | TGTGCCAGCAGTGAGGCGGTGAGCTCCTACAATGAGCAGTTCTTC
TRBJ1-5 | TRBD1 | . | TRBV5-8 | CASGVTGEGGNQPQHF | TGTGCCAGCGGAGTGACAGGGGAAGGCGGCAATCAGCCCCAGCATTTT
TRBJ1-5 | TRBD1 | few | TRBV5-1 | CASSLEGQINQPQHF | TGCGCCAGCAGCTTGGAGGGACAGATAAATCAGCCCCAGCATTTT
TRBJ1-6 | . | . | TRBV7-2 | CASSFSTDNSPLHF | TGTGCCAGCAGCTTTTCCACAGATAATTCACCCCTCCACTTT
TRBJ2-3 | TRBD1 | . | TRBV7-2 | CASSSQGADTQYF | TGTGCCAGCAGCTCCCAGGGGGCGGATACGCAGTATTTT
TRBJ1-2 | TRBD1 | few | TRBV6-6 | CAGGGRQGANYGYTF | TGTGCCGGGGGAGGACGGCAGGGGGCTAACTATGGCTACACCTTC
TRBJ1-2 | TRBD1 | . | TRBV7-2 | CASSPRGGTGLYGYTF | TGTGCCAGCAGCCCGAGGGGGGGGACAGGGTTATATGGCTACACCTTC
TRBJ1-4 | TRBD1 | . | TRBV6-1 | CASSDTGTGGEKLFF | TGTGCCAGCAGTGATACCGGGACAGGGGGGGAAAAACTGTTTTTT
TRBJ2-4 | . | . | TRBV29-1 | CSVAGSGAKNIQYF | TGCAGCGTTGCTGGGTCGGGGGCCAAAAACATTCAGTACTTC
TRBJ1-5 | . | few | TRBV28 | CASSGGLKPQHF | TGTGCCAGTAGTGGAGGTTTAAAGCCCCAGCATTTT